The 2 T cell receptor beta chains below all came from one sample that was sequenced in a study of identical twins. TCRdb re-analysed the 5' RACE reads in MiXCR, keeping a single row per CDR3 protein. The sample gives about 810,000 distinct CDR3 sequences, 10% to 15% of which show up once; roughly 1.5% is in the top ten. The data also belong to a second study, concerning yellow fever vaccine responses in identical twins.

The sequenced sample was PBMCs. The origin of the receptors is a young woman in good health.

Points on this clonotype: A read error may be the cause here, since a much bigger clone is one base away. J is TRBJ1-3 and V is TRBV7-9; D possibly corresponds to TRBD1 (5 bases). CDR3 length: 14 residues. The germline V and J ends were trimmed by 5 bases and 0 bases, with 8 bases remaining between them. The germline V gene has CDR1 SEHNR and CDR2 FQNEAQ (reference sequence). The CDR3 DNA sequence: TGTGCCAGCAGCCGACAGAGCTCTGGAAACACCATATATTTT. It translates to CASSRQSSGNTIYF.

This chain joins TRBV4-1 and TRBJ2-1; D remains ambiguous. CDR1 and CDR2 from the germline V gene are MGHRA and YSYEKL. The V end lost 6 bases, the J end lost 5 bases, and 11 bases lay between the germline ends. The CDR3 consists of 13 residues. In DNA form, the CDR3 reads TGCGCCAGCAGACAAACCCCGAACAATGAGCAGTTCTTC. Residues: CASRQTPNNEQFF.